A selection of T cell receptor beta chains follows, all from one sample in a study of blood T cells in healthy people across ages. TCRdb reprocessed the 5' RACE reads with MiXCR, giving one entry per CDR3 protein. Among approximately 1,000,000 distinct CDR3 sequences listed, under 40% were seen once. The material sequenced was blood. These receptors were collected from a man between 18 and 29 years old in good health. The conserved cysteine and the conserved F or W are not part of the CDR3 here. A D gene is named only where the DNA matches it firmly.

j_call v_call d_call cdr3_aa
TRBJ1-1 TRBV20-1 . SAHRQGNTEAF
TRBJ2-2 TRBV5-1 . ASSLDAGKNGELF
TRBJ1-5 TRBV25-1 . ASSEEPNQPQH
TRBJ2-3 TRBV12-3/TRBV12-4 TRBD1 ASSLDRVGTDTQY
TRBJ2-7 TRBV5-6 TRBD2 ASSSPTSGGANEQY
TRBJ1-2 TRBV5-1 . ASSFRGTVDFYGYT
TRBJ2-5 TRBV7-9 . ASSPPGLPQETQY
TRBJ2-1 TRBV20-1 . SASWSQSTYNEQF
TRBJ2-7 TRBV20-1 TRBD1 SARSGTGIYEQY
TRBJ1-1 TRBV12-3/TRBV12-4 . ASSPANRQGTEAF
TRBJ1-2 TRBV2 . ASSEGSEGYT
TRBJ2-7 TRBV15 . ATSRDIGEQY
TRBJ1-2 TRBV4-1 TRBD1 ASSQKPSEGAKGYT
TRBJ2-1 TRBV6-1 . ASSESGQYNEQF
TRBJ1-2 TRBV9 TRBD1 ASSPKTGGIDYGYT
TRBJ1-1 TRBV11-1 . ASSGETEAF
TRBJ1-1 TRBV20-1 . SARAQGWAEAF
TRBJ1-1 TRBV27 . ASKAQGTNTEAF
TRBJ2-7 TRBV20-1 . SAREARAWSYEQY
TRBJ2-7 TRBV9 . ASSATRDHLGEQY
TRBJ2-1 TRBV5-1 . ASTDREETQF
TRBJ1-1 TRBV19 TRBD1 ASSPTGVYTEAF
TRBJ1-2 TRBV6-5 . ASSFFVGQGQMRGYT
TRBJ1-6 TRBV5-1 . ASSLTDNNSPLH
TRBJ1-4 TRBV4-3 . ASSQAGGATNEKLF
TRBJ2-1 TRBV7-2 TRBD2 ASNLASGAYNEQF
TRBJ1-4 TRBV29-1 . SVEDGEKLF
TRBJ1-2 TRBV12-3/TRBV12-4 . ASSLASRGLDGYT
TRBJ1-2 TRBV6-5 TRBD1 ASSYSSGGGYT
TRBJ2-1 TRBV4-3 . ASSQDQSSSKHEQF
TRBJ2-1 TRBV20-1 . SAREGARKRGPYNEQF
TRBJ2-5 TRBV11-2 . ASSLTRTSSTQY
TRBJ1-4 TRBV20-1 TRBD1 SARKDRTHEKLF
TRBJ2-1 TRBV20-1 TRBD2 SARAVTSGGFNEQF
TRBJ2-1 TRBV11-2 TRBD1 ASSYLRDRYNEQF
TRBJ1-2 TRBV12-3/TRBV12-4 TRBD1 ASSPQDRGQDYGYT
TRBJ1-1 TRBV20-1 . SATRQVNTEAF
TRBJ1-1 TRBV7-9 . ASSAGAVNTEAF
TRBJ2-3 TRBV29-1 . SVEIQGFNTDTQY
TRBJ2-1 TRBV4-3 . ASSQDGDSINEQF
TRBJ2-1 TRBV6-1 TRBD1 ASRRIGTGYEQF
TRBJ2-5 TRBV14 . SSSQVVAKETQY
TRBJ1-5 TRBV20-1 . SAGRRAEYSNQPQH
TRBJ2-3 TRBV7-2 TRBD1 ASSLDGTGPDTQY
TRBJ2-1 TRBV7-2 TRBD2 ASSNLAGVVYNEQF
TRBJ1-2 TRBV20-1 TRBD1 SFDRGDYGYT
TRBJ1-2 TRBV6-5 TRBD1 ASSYSWTGVEYGYT
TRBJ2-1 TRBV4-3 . ASSQDLTGAFVNEQF
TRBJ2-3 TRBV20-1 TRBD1 SARTPGTGISDTQY
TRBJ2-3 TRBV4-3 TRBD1 ASSPQGAWDTDTQY
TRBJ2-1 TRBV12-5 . ASAAWDNEQF
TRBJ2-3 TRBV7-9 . ASSRGGASDTQY
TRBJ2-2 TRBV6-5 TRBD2 ASSYSRRTSTGELF
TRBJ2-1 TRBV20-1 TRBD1 SAVPGQGYNEQF